This T cell receptor (beta chain) was sequenced for a study of cytomegalovirus exposure and HLA in healthy donors. The overall study: Earlier work reported some 110 million unique TCR beta sequences from 180 million or so T cells. Findings and limits, study-wide: While the bulk of TCR sequences proved rare, some public TCRs turned up in many donors. Later analysis showed most CMV-associated TCR beta chains appearing HLA-restricted.

Amplification used 60 Vbeta primers and 13 Jbeta primers. Method: immunoSEQ multiplex PCR; TCRdb's copy keeps in-frame clones and lacks some. The sample comprises some 170,000 clones, 81% of which are singletons, and just under 5% rests with the top ten. Each donor was nominally healthy when sampled (though unrecorded immune exposures were likely). In the case of this clone: Its antigen is currently unknown.

CDR1 and CDR2 from the germline V gene are SGDLS and YYNGEE. With V trimmed by 6 bases and J by 2 bases, 9 bases remained unmatched. The CDR3 sequence is 15 residues long. Specimen: PBMCs. The chain carries TRBV9 and TRBJ1-2; 8 bases are a match to TRBD1. This receptor was identified in a woman between 18 and 30 years old in good health and CMV-seropositive. In DNA, the CDR3 is TGTGCCAGCACCCCGCCGACAGGGGCCAACTATGGCTACACCTTC. Protein: CASTPPTGANYGYTF.